These T cell receptor beta chains were read from a single sample in a study of shared clonotypes between healthy human individuals. Method: immunoSEQ multiplex PCR; TCRdb's copy keeps in-frame clones and lacks some. The sample includes hundreds of thousands of clones, roughly 98% seen only once; the top ten take 0.3%. Sequencing input: naive CD8+ T cells sorted from blood. These receptors originate from a man under 40 in good health. Both conserved end residues are part of each CDR3. The D gene is left open where the match is weak. The listing skips clone size in some rows; elsewhere it reads once, few, many or a size class.

J gene | D gene | V gene | clone size | CDR3 DNA | CDR3 protein
TRBJ2-1 | - | TRBV2 | - | TGTGCCAGCAGTGATTCGGACAGTTACAATGAGCAGTTCTTC | CASSDSDSYNEQFF
TRBJ1-1 | - | TRBV18 | - | TGTGCCAGCTCAAGCAGGACAGCGATGAACACTGAAGCTTTCTTT | CASSSRTAMNTEAFF
TRBJ1-2 | - | TRBV27 | - | TGTGCCAGCAGTTTAAGTGGGGCGTTTGGCTACACCTTC | CASSLSGAFGYTF
TRBJ2-7 | TRBD2 | TRBV27 | - | TGTGCCAGCAGTCGAGGGACTAGCAACGAGCAGTACTTC | CASSRGTSNEQYF
TRBJ1-1 | - | TRBV5-4 | once | TGTGCCAGCAGCTTTCAGGGTGGGACTGAAGCTTTCTTT | CASSFQGGTEAFF
TRBJ2-5 | - | TRBV5-6 | - | TGTGCCAGCAGGAGTCGGGATGGTGAAGAGACCCAGTACTTC | CASRSRDGEETQYF
TRBJ2-2 | TRBD1 | TRBV7-7 | - | TGTGCCAGCAGCTTAGTTCCGGGACAGGGGTTGACCGGGGAGCTGTTTTTT | CASSLVPGQGLTGELFF
TRBJ2-1 | TRBD2 | TRBV7-6 | - | TGTGCCAGCAGCCCTACTAGCGGTCTTGGCTATGAGCAGTTCTTC | CASSPTSGLGYEQFF
TRBJ2-2 | TRBD1 | TRBV23-1 | - | TGCGCCAGCAGTCATCTGACAGGGGGAAACACCGGGGAGCTGTTTTTT | CASSHLTGGNTGELFF
TRBJ1-1 | - | TRBV27 | - | TGTGCCAGCAGTTCCCTTGTGAACACTGAAGCTTTCTTT | CASSSLVNTEAFF
TRBJ2-7 | - | TRBV6-1 | - | TGTGCCAGCAGTAATAGGATGGTGGGCTACGAGCAGTACTTC | CASSNRMVGYEQYF
TRBJ2-6 | TRBD1 | TRBV2 | - | TGTGCCAGCACCGAGTCGACAGGGATCCACCCAGGGCGCTCTGGGGCCAACGTCCTGACTTTC | CASTESTGIHPGRSGANVLTF
TRBJ2-2 | - | TRBV7-9 | once | TGTGCCAGCAGCTCCGTCCTCAGGAAAGGGGAGCTGTTTTTT | CASSSVLRKGELFF
TRBJ2-1 | TRBD2 | TRBV4-3 | - | TGCGCCAGCAGCCAGGGACTAGCAGGAACCAATGAGCAGTTCTTC | CASSQGLAGTNEQFF
TRBJ2-1 | - | TRBV14 | - | TGTGCCAGCAGCCTCTACTACAATGAGCAGTTCTTC | CASSLYYNEQFF
TRBJ2-3 | TRBD1 | TRBV6-1 | - | TGTGCCAGCAGTGCGGACAGGCGAGAGCCTAGCACAGATACGCAGTATTTT | CASSADRREPSTDTQYF
TRBJ1-1 | - | TRBV4-1 | - | TGCGCCAGCAGCCAAGGATATCTACAGGATATCTCTGAAGCTTTCTTT | CASSQGYLQDISEAFF
TRBJ2-3 | - | TRBV7-6 | once | TGTGCCAGCAGCTTAAGGAAGAGAGGGACAGATACGCAGTATTTT | CASSLRKRGTDTQYF
TRBJ2-6 | - | TRBV5-1 | - | TGCGCCAGCAGCCAGGAAGCCTCTGGGGCCAACGTCCTGACTTTC | CASSQEASGANVLTF
TRBJ1-2 | - | TRBV29-1 | once | TGCAGCGTTGACAGGGGCGTCAGGCACCAAGTTGGTGGCTACACCTTC | CSVDRGVRHQVGGYTF
TRBJ1-1 | TRBD1 | TRBV5-6 | - | TGTGCCAGCAGCTTTGGGACAGGGGGAGCTGAAGCTTTCTTT | CASSFGTGGAEAFF
TRBJ2-1 | - | TRBV11-2 | - | TGTGCCAGCAGCTACACGGATGAGCAGTTCTTC | CASSYTDEQFF
TRBJ1-1 | - | TRBV29-1 | once | TGCAGCGTTGAAGGCACAAGTCCGTGGTTCGCCGAAAGTGTAGCTTTCTTT | CSVEGTSPWFAESVAFF
TRBJ2-2 | - | TRBV2 | - | TGTGCCAGCAGTGATATGGCAGGAGCAGTCGGGGAGCTGTTTTTT | CASSDMAGAVGELFF
TRBJ2-7 | - | TRBV4-1 | - | TGCGCCAGCAGCCAAGCACTGAGCAACGAGCAGTACTTC | CASSQALSNEQYF
TRBJ2-7 | - | TRBV2 | - | TGTGCCATTGGAGGTCAAACCTACGAGCAGTACTTC | CAIGGQTYEQYF
TRBJ2-1 | - | TRBV29-1 | - | TGCAGCGAACGGGACTGGTTCAATGAGCAGTTCTTC | CSERDWFNEQFF
TRBJ2-1 | - | TRBV4-1 | - | TGCGCCAGCAGCCAAACCGGACTGTTTAGGGAAGATGAGCAGTTCTTC | CASSQTGLFREDEQFF
TRBJ1-1 | - | TRBV7-9 | - | TGTGCCAGCAGCTCCCCTGAATCAGGGACTAATAGACGGGAAGCTTTCTTT | CASSSPESGTNRREAFF
TRBJ2-1 | - | TRBV9 | - | TGTGCCAGCAGCGTAGAGGTGGGTGCTAGCTCCTACAATGAGCAGTTCTTC | CASSVEVGASSYNEQFF
TRBJ2-1 | - | TRBV5-1 | - | TGCGCCAGCAGCTCACAGGGTAATGAGCAGTTCTTC | CASSSQGNEQFF
TRBJ2-7 | - | TRBV5-5 | - | TGTGCCAGCAGCTTGTTCCACGAGCAGTACTTC | CASSLFHEQYF
TRBJ2-7 | TRBD1 | TRBV6-5 | - | TGTGCCAGCAGTTCCTCAGGGGGCGCGGTGTACGAGCAGTACTTC | CASSSSGGAVYEQYF
TRBJ2-1 | TRBD2 | TRBV7-8 | - | TGTGCCAGCAGCTTCCTAGCGGGAGCGTCTAATGAGCAGTTCTTC | CASSFLAGASNEQFF
TRBJ1-1 | - | TRBV18 | - | TGTGCCAGCTCACTGACAGGAAAAGGGGCCATGAACACTGAAGCTTTCTTT | CASSLTGKGAMNTEAFF
TRBJ1-1 | - | TRBV29-1 | - | TGCAGCACCTCTTGGGAGACTGAAGCTTTCTTT | CSTSWETEAFF
TRBJ1-2 | TRBD1 | TRBV13 | - | TGTGCCAGCAGCTCCAGGGGGTATGGCTACACCTTC | CASSSRGYGYTF
TRBJ1-5 | - | TRBV7-8 | once | TGTGCCAGCAGCTCGACCCAGTCCGCCCAACAGCCCCAGCATTTT | CASSSTQSAQQPQHF
TRBJ2-5 | TRBD2 | TRBV30 | - | TGTGCCTGGACGGCTAGCGGGAGTCATGGGGAGACCCAGTACTTC | CAWTASGSHGETQYF
TRBJ1-5 | TRBD1 | TRBV15 | - | TGTGCCACCAGCAGACTACAGGGGGCCCAGCCCCAGCATTTT | CATSRLQGAQPQHF
TRBJ2-1 | TRBD2 | TRBV4-1 | - | TGCGCCAGCAGTTCTCTAGCGGACAATGAGCAGTTCTTC | CASSSLADNEQFF
TRBJ1-2 | - | TRBV13 | - | TGTGCCAGCAGCTTATCAGGGGAGGCCCTCTATGGCTACACCTTC | CASSLSGEALYGYTF
TRBJ2-2 | - | TRBV11-3 | - | TGTGCCAGCAGCTCCCGGAGGGGAGCCTTCAACACCGGGGAGCTGTTTTTT | CASSSRRGAFNTGELFF
TRBJ2-5 | - | TRBV5-6 | - | TGTGCCAGCAGCTTAAAAGAGACCCAGTACTTC | CASSLKETQYF
TRBJ1-2 | TRBD1 | TRBV28 | - | TGTGCCAGCAGCTCGGGACAGGGGGCGCGCTATGGCTACACCTTC | CASSSGQGARYGYTF
TRBJ2-6 | - | TRBV5-1 | - | TGCGCCAGCAGCTTGCAGGGTGGGGCCAACGTCCTGACTTTC | CASSLQGGANVLTF
TRBJ1-1 | - | TRBV5-5 | - | TGTGCCAGCAGCCTTGGGACGGTACCAAACACTGAAGCTTTCTTT | CASSLGTVPNTEAFF
TRBJ2-1 | - | TRBV4-3 | - | TGCGCCAGCAGCCAAGGAGGACAAAGTCTCTACAATGAGCAGTTCTTC | CASSQGGQSLYNEQFF
TRBJ2-7 | TRBD1 | TRBV27 | - | TGTGCCAGCAAAGGGACAGAGGTCTACGAGCAGTACTTC | CASKGTEVYEQYF
TRBJ2-3 | TRBD2 | TRBV6-5 | - | TGTGCCAGCAGTTACCGGATAGCGGGAAACACAGATACGCAGTATTTT | CASSYRIAGNTDTQYF
TRBJ2-2 | TRBD2 | TRBV6-5 | - | TGTGCCAGCACCCCGGGGGGGGAAGGCGGGGAGCTGTTTTTT | CASTPGGEGGELFF
TRBJ1-5 | TRBD1 | TRBV15 | once | TGTGCCACCAGAGACAGGGGGAATCAGCCCCAGCATTTT | CATRDRGNQPQHF
TRBJ2-2 | TRBD2 | TRBV7-8 | - | TGTGCCAGCAGTTCTCTAGCGGGAGAGACCGGGGAGCTGTTTTTT | CASSSLAGETGELFF
TRBJ2-7 | - | TRBV19 | - | TGTGCCAGTAGTATAGGTCAGGGGTCCTACGAGCAGTACTTC | CASSIGQGSYEQYF
TRBJ2-3 | TRBD2 | TRBV9 | - | TGTGCCAGCAGCGTCGGCGGGAGGGGGACAGATACGCAGTATTTT | CASSVGGRGTDTQYF
TRBJ2-1 | - | TRBV7-2 | - | TGTGCCAGCAGCTTGGTAGTCCAGAGCTCCTACAATGAGCAGTTCTTC | CASSLVVQSSYNEQFF
TRBJ2-7 | TRBD2 | TRBV29-1 | - | TGCAGCGCTGTTACTAGCGACTCCTACGAGCAGTACTTC | CSAVTSDSYEQYF